What follows are 27 T cell receptor beta chains derived from one specimen sequenced in a study of blood T cell repertoires in COVID-19. Clones were sequenced by immunoSEQ multiplex PCR, and TCRdb holds only the in-frame ones, with some missing. The sample yields tens of thousands of clones, around 84% seen once. The sample consisted of peripheral blood. Source of these receptors: a man in his forties or fifties with active COVID-19.

J is TRBJ1-2 and V is TRBV5-6, with 7 nucleotides matching TRBD1. V dropped 1 base and J dropped 1; count of bases not matched to a gene: 10. Germline V CDR1 and CDR2: SGHDT, YYEEEE. The CDR3 spans 17 residues. This CDR3 reads CASSLSIGGKINYGYTF. The CDR3 DNA follows: TGTGCCAGCAGCTTGTCGATAGGGGGCAAAATTAACTATGGCTACACCTTC.

The sample holds a few counts of this clone. The chain combines TRBV19 with TRBJ2-1; tentative D call: TRBD2 (6 bases). Trimming took off 6 bases at V and 7 bases at J, with 19 bases between the two ends. CDR1 and CDR2 (germline): LNHDA, SQIVND (reference sequence). This CDR3 region has 15 residues. CDR3 coding DNA: TGTGCCAGTAGAGCCCGGCGGGACGTAGGGAATGAGCAGTTCTTC. This translates into CASRARRDVGNEQFF.

In its sample, this clone was seen a few times. This chain uses TRBV19 with TRBJ1-6; D not resolved. From germline, CDR1 is LNHDA and CDR2 SQIVND (reference sequence). V gave up 7 bases and J gave up 4 bases, with 14 bases separating them. The CDR3 runs 15 residues. Here the CDR3 reads CASTNLAEYNSPLHF. In nucleotides, the CDR3 is TGTGCCAGTACTAATTTGGCGGAATATAATTCACCCCTCCACTTT.

The chain is built from TRBV10-2 and TRBJ2-3; TRBD2 agrees at 7 bases. Unmatched junction bases numbered 4, after V lost 0 bases and J lost 1 base. This CDR3 spans 16 amino acids. CDR1 WSHSY and CDR2 SAAADI come from the germline V gene. The CDR3, as DNA: TGCGCCAGCAGTGAGTCGAGGGCGGGGGGCACAGATACGCAGTATTTT. This translates into CASSESRAGGTDTQYF.

The rearrangement joins TRBV5-6 to TRBJ2-5; TRBD2 agrees at 13 bases. V was pared by 0 bases and J by 4 bases, with 6 bases of the junction left unmatched. The CDR3 totals 17 residues. Germline CDR1 is SGHDT and CDR2 is YYEEEE. CDR3 DNA: TGTGCCAGCAGCTTGGTGTGGACTAGCGGGGGCTCAGAGACCCAGTACTTC. It encodes CASSLVWTSGGSETQYF.

This clone was seen a single time. The genes are TRBV29-1 and TRBJ2-2, with 7 bases aligning to TRBD2. Germline CDR1 and CDR2: SQVTM and ANQGSEA. With V trimmed by 7 bases and J by 1 base, 6 bases remained unmatched. The CDR3 is 14 residues long. The CDR3 DNA follows: TGCAGCGCCGTCCCGGGGGGGAACACCGGGGAGCTGTTTTTT. Translating gives CSAVPGGNTGELFF.

The chain employs TRBV3-1 (or the pseudogene TRBV3-2) and TRBJ2-1; possibly TRBD2 for D (5 bases). Between the trimmed V and J ends, which lost 8 bases and 3 bases, there was a span of 5 bases. From germline, CDR1 is LGHDT and CDR2 YNNKEL (reference sequence). The CDR3 runs 11 residues. CDR3 in amino acids: CASGLYNEQFF. In DNA, the CDR3 is TGTGCCAGCGGACTCTACAATGAGCAGTTCTTC.

The chain joins TRBV9 to TRBJ1-4; tentative D call: TRBD1 (5 bases). The CDR3 spans 15 residues. V was pared by 0 bases and J by 5 bases, with 11 bases between. Germline V gene data show CDR1 as SGDLS and CDR2 as YYNGEE. The CDR3: CASSVGGRTNEKLFF. The CDR3 nucleotides read TGTGCCAGCAGCGTAGGGGGGAGGACAAATGAAAAACTGTTTTTT. Full variable domain (missing parts from reference TRBV9 and TRBJ1-4): DSGVTQTPKHLITATGQRVTLRCSPRSGDLSVYWYQQSLDQGLQFLIQYYNGEERAKGNILERFSAQQFPDLHSELNLSSLELGDSALYFCASSVGGRTNEKLFFGSGTQLSVL.

The V gene is TRBV9, the J gene TRBJ2-7, with TRBD2 matching 8 bases. Trimming at V came to 0 bases and at J to 6 bases, leaving 8 bases not matched to a gene. The CDR3 contains 15 residues. Germline lookup yields CDR1 SGDLS and CDR2 YYNGEE. CDR3 sequence: CASSVDPTGGGEQYF. DNA for the CDR3: TGTGCCAGCAGCGTAGACCCAACGGGGGGGGGCGAGCAGTACTTC.

The V call is TRBV4-3, the J call TRBJ2-1, with D maybe TRBD2 (5 bases). Deletions cut 4 bases from V and 4 bases from J, with 17 bases between. The germline V gene has CDR1 LGHNA and CDR2 YSLEER. The CDR3 has 16 residues. The DNA of the CDR3 is TGCGCCAGCAGCCCTGCCGAGGGCCTAGGATACAATGAGCAGTTCTTC. Its protein is CASSPAEGLGYNEQFF.

This clone was seen a handful of times. The rearrangement links TRBV6-5 to TRBJ2-7, with 8 bases matching TRBD2. Trimming at V came to 0 bases and at J to 4 bases, leaving 5 bases not matched to a gene. The germline V gene has CDR1 MNHEY and CDR2 SVGAGI. The CDR3 is made up of 15 amino acids. CDR3 loop: CASSYSPTSEYEQYF. The DNA for the CDR3 is TGTGCCAGCAGTTACTCTCCGACTAGCGAGTACGAGCAGTACTTC.

This rearrangement joins TRBV5-4 to TRBJ2-7; D is uncertain. Germline V gene lookup returns CDR1 SGHNT and CDR2 YYREEE (reference sequence). The CDR3 runs 16 residues. V lost 4 bases and J lost 2, with 19 bases in between. CDR3 amino acids: CASSAPVAAAPYEQYF. The CDR3 nucleotides are TGTGCCAGCAGCGCCCCGGTGGCGGCCGCCCCCTACGAGCAGTACTTC.

This clone is a singleton in its sample. CDR3 residues: CASLNGGTYSTDTQYF. The CDR3 nucleotides are TGTGCCAGCCTCAACGGCGGAACTTATAGCACAGATACGCAGTATTTT. This chain links TRBV7-9 with TRBJ2-3, with no clear D. This CDR3 has 16 residues. The V and J ends lost 8 bases and 0 bases respectively, with 18 bases between them. Germline V gives CDR1 SEHNR, CDR2 FQNEAQ (reference sequence).

The chain recombines TRBV7-2 with TRBJ1-2; no definite D call. The germline V and J ends were trimmed by 5 bases and 4 bases, with 14 bases remaining between them. The CDR3 spans 14 residues. The germline CDR1 and CDR2 sequences are SGHTA and FQGNSA. Here the CDR3 DNA reads TGTGCCAGCAGCGTACCACAGTGGCCCTATGGCTACACCTTC. This translates into CASSVPQWPYGYTF.

The chain employs TRBV19 and TRBJ1-2; D is possibly TRBD1 (5 bases). The CDR3 runs 15 residues. CDR1 LNHDA and CDR2 SQIVND come from the germline V gene (reference sequence). Trimming left V 7 bases short and J 6 bases short, with 21 bases between. The CDR3 nucleotides read TGTGCCAGTACCGTCAGCCGGGACTCGATCAATGGCTACACCTTC. This codes for CASTVSRDSINGYTF.

The CDR3 sequence: CASNPQGWYEQYF. DNA for the CDR3: TGTGCCAGCAACCCGCAGGGGTGGTACGAGCAGTACTTC. V is TRBV2 and J is TRBJ2-7; perhaps TRBD1 as D (6 bases). The CDR3 consists of 13 residues. Trimming removed 7 bases from V and 4 bases from J, with 14 bases in between. Germline V gene sequence: CDR1 SNHLY, CDR2 FYNNEI.

This chain connects TRBV29-1 to TRBJ1-4; maybe TRBD1 (6 bases). The CDR3 is made up of 11 amino acids. Trimming removed 7 bases at V and 9 bases at J, with 12 bases between. CDR1 is SQVTM, CDR2 ANQGSEA, per germline. Written as DNA, the CDR3 is TGCAGCGCCGGACAGAATCAAAAACTGTTTTTT. This encodes CSAGQNQKLFF.

The chain has TRBV4-1 and TRBJ2-3; 10 positions match TRBD2. This CDR3 has 16 residues. Germline CDR1 is MGHRA and CDR2 is YSYEKL. J gave up 4 bases and V 4 bases, and 8 bases lay outside the gene matches. The CDR3 sequence is CASSRLSSGGSDTQYF. CDR3 DNA: TGCGCCAGCAGCCGCTTGTCTAGCGGGGGTTCAGATACGCAGTATTTT.

The chain employs TRBV28 and TRBJ2-3, with 8 bases fitting TRBD2. Trimming cost V 5 bases and J 1 base; bases outside gene matches: 8. This CDR3 spans 16 amino acids. Germline V CDR1 and CDR2: MDHEN, SYDVKM. The CDR3 sequence is CASSLTAGVGTDTQYF. CDR3 coding DNA: TGTGCCAGCAGTCTCACAGCGGGAGTAGGCACAGATACGCAGTATTTT.

This clone was picked up one time. The chain recombines TRBV2 with TRBJ2-3, with D maybe TRBD2 (5 bases). CDR1 is SNHLY and CDR2 is FYNNEI in the germline V gene. V lost 7 bases and J 3 bases, leaving 14 bases between the germline ends. The CDR3 totals 14 residues. The CDR3 DNA sequence: TGTGCCAGCAACCTCCTAGCAACTACAGATACGCAGTATTTT. This sequence encodes CASNLLATTDTQYF.

Concerning this clone: The same CDR3 is also encoded by other DNA sequences in this sample. The rearrangement links TRBV18 to TRBJ2-2; no definite D call. The V gene's germline CDR1 is KGHSH and CDR2 LQKENI. The CDR3 is 13 residues long. V was trimmed by 2 bases and J by 3 bases, leaving 4 bases between them. The CDR3 DNA follows: TGTGCCAGCTCACCAGGAGACACCGGGGAGCTGTTTTTT. Its translation is CASSPGDTGELFF.

The V gene is TRBV9, the J gene TRBJ2-1; perhaps TRBD2 as D (6 bases). This CDR3 spans 15 amino acids. CDR1 is SGDLS, CDR2 YYNGEE, per germline. Between the trimmed V and J ends, which lost 4 bases and 8 bases, there was a span of 19 bases. As DNA, the CDR3 is TGTGCCAGCAGCCCCGGGACTCCTGTTTCGGATGAGCAGTTCTTC. Amino acid sequence: CASSPGTPVSDEQFF.

The V gene is TRBV15, the J gene TRBJ1-4; 7 bases line up with TRBD1. Per germline, CDR1 LNHNV and CDR2 YYDKDF (reference sequence). This CDR3 is 17 amino acids long. V shed 1 base, J shed 1 base, and the junction held 6 bases outside the gene matches. This chain's CDR3 is CATSRVGQGGTNEKLFF. The CDR3 region has the DNA TGTGCCACCAGCAGAGTCGGTCAGGGGGGAACTAATGAAAAACTGTTTTTT.

The chain couples TRBV9 to TRBJ2-3, with D perhaps TRBD2 (6 bases). CDR1 is SGDLS, CDR2 YYNGEE, per germline. Trimming stripped 1 base from V and 6 bases from J, with 6 bases between. This CDR3 comprises 12 residues. In DNA, the CDR3 is TGTGCCAGCAGCGTAAGCGGGGATACGCAGTATTTT. It encodes CASSVSGDTQYF.

V usage is TRBV30 and J usage is TRBJ1-6; 9 positions match TRBD1. The CDR3 runs to 14 residues. Germline CDR1 is GTSNPN and CDR2 is SVGIG (reference sequence). V lost 0 bases to trimming and J lost 10 bases; unmatched junction nucleotides: 4. The CDR3: CAWSVGQGFSPLHF. CDR3 nucleotide sequence: TGTGCCTGGAGTGTGGGACAGGGATTCTCACCCCTCCACTTT.

The rearrangement joins TRBV2 to TRBJ1-6; no clear D. CDR3 size: 12 residues. The V gene's germline CDR1 is SNHLY and CDR2 FYNNEI. The V and J ends lost 1 base and 8 bases respectively, with 3 bases between them. CDR3 nucleotides: TGTGCCAGCAGTGAAGGGCATTCACCCCTCCACTTT. Residues: CASSEGHSPLHF.

The chain is built from TRBV6-2 or TRBV6-3 and TRBJ2-6; 8 bases align to TRBD1. From germline, CDR1 is MNHEY and CDR2 SVGEGT. This CDR3 contains 17 residues. With V trimmed by 2 bases and J by 4 bases, 7 bases remained unmatched. The CDR3, as DNA: TGTGCCAGCAGTTACCGCCAGGGGGCGTACGGGGCCAACGTCCTGACTTTC. This sequence encodes CASSYRQGAYGANVLTF.